A selection of T cell receptor beta chains follows, all from one sample in a study of blood T cell repertoires in COVID-19. The data were produced by immunoSEQ multiplex PCR, yet TCRdb's version contains in-frame clones alone and is incomplete. The repertoire holds approximately 310,000 clones, with 85% as singletons. Sequencing input: PBMCs or T cells enriched from blood (not recorded which). These receptors all come from a woman in her twenties or thirties who had been exposed to COVID-19. Each CDR3 is given with its conserved first and last residue. The D gene is left open where the match is weak. The size of a clone is reported for some rows only, either as once, few or many, or as a class for expanded clones.

>TRBJ1-1|TRBV7-9|.|13|.
CASSWTVGLEAFF
TGTGCCAGCAGCTGGACAGTGGGCCTGGAAGCTTTCTTT
>TRBJ2-5|TRBV5-4|.|15|TRBD2
CASTLTSGGVGTQYF
TGTGCCAGCACCCTGACTAGCGGGGGGGTGGGGACCCAGTACTTC
>TRBJ2-5|TRBV15|once|16|TRBD1
CATSNPDRGLQETQYF
TGTGCCACCAGCAACCCGGACAGGGGGTTACAAGAGACCCAGTACTTC
>TRBJ1-2|TRBV30|.|13|TRBD1
CAWTLGGNYGYTF
TGTGCCTGGACCCTAGGGGGCAACTATGGCTACACCTTC
>TRBJ2-7|TRBV9|.|11|.
CASSASYEQYF
TGTGCCAGCAGCGCGTCCTACGAGCAGTACTTC
>TRBJ1-5|TRBV19|.|15|TRBD1
CASSMGQGLNQPQHF
TGTGCCAGTAGTATGGGACAGGGATTAAATCAGCCCCAGCATTTT
>TRBJ1-6|TRBV12-3/TRBV12-4|few|13|.
CASSSVNDSPLHF
TGTGCCAGCAGTTCAGTGAACGATTCACCCCTCCACTTT
>TRBJ1-2|TRBV27|few|14|.
CASSKNTRDYGYTF
TGTGCCAGCAGTAAGAACACCCGGGACTATGGCTACACCTTC
>TRBJ2-5|TRBV3-1/TRBV3-2|once|16|.
CASSLSGREREETQYF
TGTGCCAGCAGCCTCTCAGGAAGGGAGAGGGAAGAGACCCAGTACTTC
>TRBJ2-3|TRBV5-1|.|15|.
CASSLEGGGVDTQYF
TGCGCCAGCAGCTTGGAGGGAGGGGGTGTGGATACGCAGTATTTT
>TRBJ2-1|TRBV7-6|.|15|.
CASSPGGAFIHEQFF
TGTGCCAGCAGCCCAGGCGGGGCATTTATCCATGAGCAGTTCTTC
>TRBJ1-6|TRBV18|.|14|.
CASSSRVEGSPLHF
TGTGCCAGCTCATCACGAGTTGAGGGCTCACCCCTCCACTTT
>TRBJ2-2|TRBV10-3|.|16|.
CAISHIGGLNTGELFF
TGTGCCATCAGTCATATCGGTGGGCTGAACACCGGGGAGCTGTTTTTT
>TRBJ1-2|TRBV28|.|13|TRBD1
CASSPTGEYGYTF
TGTGCCAGCAGTCCAACAGGGGAATATGGCTACACCTTC
>TRBJ1-1|TRBV6-1|once|16|.
CASSEVQTGKGTEAFF
TGTGCCAGCAGTGAAGTTCAAACAGGGAAGGGCACTGAAGCTTTCTTT
>TRBJ1-2|TRBV19|.|16|.
CASSISGGRGNYGYTF
TGTGCCAGTAGTATCAGTGGCGGACGGGGTAACTATGGCTACACCTTC
>TRBJ1-2|TRBV7-9|.|13|.
CASSLNRYYGYTF
TGTGCCAGCAGCTTAAACAGGTACTATGGCTACACCTTC
>TRBJ1-1|TRBV12-3/TRBV12-4|.|13|.
CASSPGRGTEAFF
TGTGCCAGCAGCCCCGGCAGGGGCACTGAAGCTTTCTTT
>TRBJ1-1|TRBV5-8|.|14|.
CASSRGRMRVEAFF
TGTGCCAGCAGCCGGGGGAGGATGAGGGTTGAAGCTTTCTTT
>TRBJ1-1|TRBV7-2|.|16|TRBD1
CASSFSQGQGAVGAFF
TGTGCCAGCAGCTTCTCACAGGGACAGGGGGCGGTGGGAGCTTTCTTT
>TRBJ2-2|TRBV15|few|15|TRBD1
CATSRRQGYTGELFF
TGTGCCACCAGCAGAAGACAGGGATACACCGGGGAGCTGTTTTTT
>TRBJ1-2|TRBV7-9|few|14|.
CASSSRGFHYGYTF
TGTGCCAGCAGCTCCAGGGGATTTCACTATGGCTACACCTTC
>TRBJ2-5|TRBV4-1|.|15|TRBD2
CASSQDRTSMETQYF
TGCGCCAGCAGCCAAGATAGGACTAGCATGGAGACCCAGTACTTC
>TRBJ2-5|TRBV19|.|14|TRBD1
CASRHSGGRETQYF
TGTGCCAGTAGACACTCAGGGGGACGAGAGACCCAGTACTTC
>TRBJ2-2|TRBV6-6|once|17|TRBD1
CASSQLRTGGWTGELFF
TGTGCCAGCAGTCAACTACGGACAGGGGGATGGACCGGGGAGCTGTTTTTT
>TRBJ1-2|TRBV3-1/TRBV3-2|.|16|.
CASSQDPGFLNYGYTF
TGTGCCAGCAGCCAAGATCCAGGTTTCCTCAACTATGGCTACACCTTC
>TRBJ2-5|TRBV6-1|.|14|.
CASSEVEGWVTQYF
TGTGCCAGCAGTGAAGTGGAGGGGTGGGTGACCCAGTACTTC
>TRBJ1-2|TRBV7-2|.|14|TRBD1
CASSTSRDSTGYTF
TGTGCCAGCAGCACGTCCCGGGACAGTACCGGCTACACCTTC
>TRBJ2-5|TRBV7-3|.|13|TRBD1
CASSYQGEETQYF
TGTGCCAGCAGCTATCAGGGGGAAGAGACCCAGTACTTC
>TRBJ2-2|TRBV19|.|16|.
CASRTPGQEGTSKVFF
TGTGCCAGCAGAACCCCCGGACAGGAGGGAACTAGCAAGGTGTTTTTT
>TRBJ2-1|TRBV5-1|.|13|.
CASTEPGSNEQFF
TGCGCCAGTACAGAGCCTGGAAGCAATGAGCAGTTCTTC
>TRBJ1-1|TRBV7-2|.|14|.
CASRPVGRSGEAFF
TGTGCCAGCAGACCCGTAGGACGGAGCGGGGAAGCTTTCTTT
>TRBJ1-6|TRBV7-9|few|13|.
CASSLQGRSPLHF
TGTGCCAGCAGCCTTCAGGGGCGTTCACCCCTCCACTTT
>TRBJ1-1|TRBV7-9|.|14|TRBD1
CASSTGTGGFGAFF
TGTGCCAGCAGCACCGGGACAGGGGGCTTCGGAGCTTTCTTT
>TRBJ1-1|TRBV29-1|.|14|TRBD1
CSVSQAPGQGKAFF
TGCAGCGTGAGTCAGGCCCCGGGACAGGGGAAAGCTTTCTTT
>TRBJ1-2|TRBV30|.|12|.
CAWIPLGDGYTF
TGTGCCTGGATCCCTTTAGGGGATGGCTACACCTTC
>TRBJ1-5|TRBV6-4|.|13|.
CARQDRRNQPQHF
TGTGCCAGACAAGACAGGCGGAATCAGCCCCAGCATTTT
>TRBJ1-4|TRBV6-5|.|13|.
CASIRATNEKLFF
TGTGCCAGCATCCGGGCAACTAATGAAAAACTGTTTTTT
>TRBJ1-3|TRBV7-8|.|15|.
CASSLEGTSGNTIYF
TGTGCCAGCAGCTTGGAGGGAACCTCTGGAAACACCATATATTTT
>TRBJ2-7|TRBV5-1|.|16|TRBD2
CASSLLTSGGAYEQYF
TGCGCCAGCAGCTTGTTGACTAGCGGGGGGGCCTACGAGCAGTACTTC
>TRBJ2-1|TRBV28|few|13|TRBD2
CASRFTSGREQFF
TGTGCCAGCAGATTTACTAGCGGGAGGGAGCAGTTCTTC
>TRBJ1-1|TRBV7-6|.|12|.
CASSPADTEAFF
TGTGCCAGCAGCCCTGCAGACACTGAAGCTTTCTTT
>TRBJ1-6|TRBV19|once|15|TRBD1
CASRPQGAGNSPLHF
TGTGCCAGTAGGCCACAGGGGGCGGGTAATTCACCCCTCCACTTT
>TRBJ1-3|TRBV6-5|.|15|TRBD1
CASSLSGQGRNTIYF
TGTGCCAGCAGCCTTAGCGGACAGGGGCGAAACACCATATATTTT
>TRBJ1-4|TRBV28|.|13|.
CASSTRQAEKLFF
TGTGCCAGCAGTACTCGACAGGCTGAAAAACTGTTTTTT
>TRBJ1-1|TRBV5-4|once|13|TRBD1
CASSRGQDTEAFF
TGTGCCAGCAGCCGGGGACAGGACACTGAAGCTTTCTTT
>TRBJ2-1|TRBV11-2|.|14|.
CASSLVTGNNEQFF
TGTGCCAGCAGCTTAGTTACAGGGAACAATGAGCAGTTCTTC
>TRBJ2-5|TRBV7-9|.|14|.
CASSSKRYQETQYF
TGTGCCAGCAGCTCAAAGAGGTACCAAGAGACCCAGTACTTC
>TRBJ1-2|TRBV5-4|.|15|TRBD1
CASSGRTGGGDGYTF
TGTGCCAGCAGCGGACGGACAGGGGGAGGAGATGGCTACACCTTC